This T cell receptor beta chain was found in a study of Graves' ophthalmopathy and Graves' hyperthyroidism (dated by TCRdb to the late 2010s). With regard to the full study: Peripheral blood was collected before any treatment was given, at the time of initial diagnosis. Once sampling was done, hyperthyroidism patients were given methimazole at a starting dose of 30 mg daily, while ophthalmopathy patients were given high-dose intravenous methylprednisolone. The study used TCR beta repertoire signatures to distinguish Graves' ophthalmopathy from Graves' hyperthyroidism and to predict progression to ophthalmopathy. An independent validation cohort comprised roughly 20 hyperthyroidism patients and 15 to 17 patients who later progressed from hyperthyroidism to ophthalmopathy. In total, under 150 blood samples were TCR-sequenced: fewer than 50 ophthalmopathy, approximately 75 hyperthyroidism and approximately 17 hyperthyroidism-to-ophthalmopathy patients. To explore V-J signatures that separate ophthalmopathy from hyperthyroidism, a discovery set of about a hundred patients was enrolled, consisting of approximately 44 with ophthalmopathy and roughly 57 with stable hyperthyroidism. In more than five hyperthyroidism patients, the T-cell repertoires found in thyroid tissue were compared with those found in blood.

For repertoire sequencing, TCR beta CDR3 regions were amplified from RNA transcripts. The first round was an RT-PCR using HTBI primers with the Qiagen OneStep RT-PCR kit, and this first round was followed by a second-round multiplex PCR, then size selection and purification. The libraries underwent paired-end sequencing with 100 bp reads on an Illumina HiSeq2000. As for the original processing: Reads were processed with SOAPnuke, discarding reads with adapters, uncalled bases, mean Phred below 15, or no exact constant-primer or identifier match. High-quality paired reads were merged with COPE v1.2.5. Each unique nucleotide sequence was treated as a clonotype, and MiTCR v1.1 was used to align the clonotypes to the IMGT TRB V, D and J references. The analysis was limited to V-J combinations with a frequency above 0.0001, which together covered about 99% of repertoires. For each V-J combination, a TCR clonal expansion and chaos score was defined as the ratio of F50 clonal expansion to chaos observed in the TCRdist matrix. Welch's t-statistics and random forest were used to narrow the features down to more than 10 V-J combinations, which were then fed into a naive Bayes classifier. The Morisita-Horn index was used to measure how similar the thyroid and blood repertoires were. Using fastp at Q25 and MiXCR, TCRdb reprocessed the public reads and kept productive beta chains. Entries that share a CDR3 protein sequence are merged under the most common genes and DNA. Clone size and V and J calls follow TCRdb, not the original study. In all, the sample holds under 400,000 distinct CDR3 sequences, and roughly a sixth of those were seen once. Approximately 13% of the sample belongs to the ten largest clones.

The full study reports these points: Most expanded thyroid clonotypes with a frequency above 0.001 also appeared in blood, which suggests that blood repertoires may reflect the immune response in the thyroid. In cross-validation, the 13-signature model distinguished ophthalmopathy from stable hyperthyroidism with around 90% sensitivity and around 81% specificity, while in the test set the corresponding values were roughly 80% and 75%. No statistical method was used to predetermine the sample size, and group allocation was not hidden from the investigators. In validation, the model predicted ophthalmopathy progression with nearly 71% sensitivity and 72% to 80% specificity; approximately 12 predicted patients were CT-confirmed with GO in a median of 6.5 months.

From the germline V gene (reference sequence), CDR1 is GTSNPN and CDR2 is SVGIG. Trimming removed 2 bases from V and 6 bases from J, leaving 11 bases between the germline ends. The CDR3 holds 13 amino acids from the cysteine to the phenylalanine. Kept here is only the CDR3 DNA, which spans 39 bases and is read in frame from base 1. The ophthalmopathy patients had moderately to severely active disease, with a Clinical Activity Score of 3 or higher, a NOSPECS grade of 4 or higher, and a disease duration of less than 3 months. Patients were excluded if they had other autoimmune diseases, uncontrolled infections, pregnancy or lactation. Clinical symptoms, serum thyroxine, TRAb, thyroid ultrasound and orbital computed tomography were used for diagnosis. Using Ficoll-Paque density gradient centrifugation, PBMCs were isolated from 10 ml of fresh peripheral blood. Total RNA was extracted using Trizol reagent, and RNA quality was checked on an Agilent 2100 Bioanalyzer.

This clonotype was observed at least ten times. There is no known antigen for this receptor. One base away there is no much larger clone; base qualities are not given. The sequencing input was peripheral blood. The sequence came from an adult man with Graves' ophthalmopathy. The chain is made from TRBV30 and TRBJ2-4; perhaps TRBD1 is the D gene, with 6 bases matching. The DNA sequence is given as TGTGCCTGGAGTTCCACAGGGAGAAACATTCAGTACTTC. This yields the protein CAWSSTGRNIQYF.